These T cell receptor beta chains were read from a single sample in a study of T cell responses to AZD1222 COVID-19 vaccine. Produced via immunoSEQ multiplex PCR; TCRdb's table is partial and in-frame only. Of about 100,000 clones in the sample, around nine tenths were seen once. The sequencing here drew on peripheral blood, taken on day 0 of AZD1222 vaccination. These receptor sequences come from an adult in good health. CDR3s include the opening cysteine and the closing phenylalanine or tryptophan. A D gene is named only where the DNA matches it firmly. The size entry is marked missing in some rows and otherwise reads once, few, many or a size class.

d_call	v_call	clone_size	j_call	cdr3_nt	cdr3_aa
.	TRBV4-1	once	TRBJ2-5	TGCGCCAGCAGCCACGAAGGGAATCTGCAAGAGACCCAGTACTTC	CASSHEGNLQETQYF
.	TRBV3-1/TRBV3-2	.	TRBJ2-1	TGTGCCAGCAGCCAAGTTAGCGTAAAGCAGTTCTTC	CASSQVSVKQFF
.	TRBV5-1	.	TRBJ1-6	TGCGCCAGCAGGCGTGGCAGCCCGGGGAATTCACCCCTCCACTTT	CASRRGSPGNSPLHF
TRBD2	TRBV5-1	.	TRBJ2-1	TGCGCCAGCAGCTTGGCCCCCACTAGCGGTGAGCAGTTCTTC	CASSLAPTSGEQFF
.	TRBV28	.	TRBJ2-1	TGTGCCAGCAGTTTAGTCAGTCGGACGGAGGACACGGAGTACAATGAGCAGTTCTTC	CASSLVSRTEDTEYNEQFF
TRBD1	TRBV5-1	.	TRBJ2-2	TGCGCCAGCAGCTCGAATACAGGGGGGATCACCGGGGAGCTGTTTTTT	CASSSNTGGITGELFF
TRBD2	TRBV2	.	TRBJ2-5	TGTGCCAGCATCCCTCAAGCGGGGGGCTTTCGGACCCAGTACTTC	CASIPQAGGFRTQYF
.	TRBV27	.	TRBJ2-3	TGTGCCAGCAGTCCCCGCAGGGCCGAGGGAGATACGCAGTATTTT	CASSPRRAEGDTQYF
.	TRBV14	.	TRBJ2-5	TGTGCCAGCAGCCAATACGGAGAGACCCAGTACTTC	CASSQYGETQYF
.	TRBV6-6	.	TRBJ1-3	TGTGCCAGCAGTTCGACAGACTCTGGAAACACCATATATTTT	CASSSTDSGNTIYF
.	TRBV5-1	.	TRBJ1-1	TGCGCCAGCAGTGTGGCCGGGCTGAACACTGAAGCTTTCTTT	CASSVAGLNTEAFF
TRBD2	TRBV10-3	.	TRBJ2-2	TGTGCCATCAGTGAGTCTAGCGGGGGATCGAACACCGGGGAGCTGTTTTTT	CAISESSGGSNTGELFF
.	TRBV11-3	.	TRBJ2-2	TGTGCCAGCAGCTCGTGGGGACTTGGGGAGCTGTTTTTT	CASSSWGLGELFF
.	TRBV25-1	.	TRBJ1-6	TGTGCCAGCAGTCCCCCCGGGTGGGAGGGTACCTATAATTCACCCCTCCACTTT	CASSPPGWEGTYNSPLHF
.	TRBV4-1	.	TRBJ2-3	TGCGCCAGCAGCCAAGGGGGTCTTTCCGCAGATACGCAGTATTTT	CASSQGGLSADTQYF
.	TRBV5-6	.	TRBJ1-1	TGTGCCAGCAGCCCCAGGAGGGCTGAAGCTTTCTTT	CASSPRRAEAFF
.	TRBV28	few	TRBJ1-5	TGTGCCAGCAGGCTTTTTACAGAAAATCAGCCCCAGCATTTT	CASRLFTENQPQHF
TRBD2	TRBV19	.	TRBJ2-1	TGTGCCAGTAGGGGACTAGCGGGAAACAATGAGCAGTTCTTC	CASRGLAGNNEQFF
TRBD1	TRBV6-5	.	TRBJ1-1	TGTGCCACCCTTTCAGGACAGGGTGAGACTGAAGCTTTCTTT	CATLSGQGETEAFF
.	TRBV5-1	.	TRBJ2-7	TGCGCCAGCAGCCCTCCCCTCTCGGTAAACGAGCAGTACTTC	CASSPPLSVNEQYF
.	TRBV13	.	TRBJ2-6	TGTGCCAGCAGCCCCAGGGGTTCTGGGGCCAACGTCCTGACTTTC	CASSPRGSGANVLTF
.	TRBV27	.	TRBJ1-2	TGTGCCAGCAGTTACCAGGGCCATGGCTACACCTTC	CASSYQGHGYTF
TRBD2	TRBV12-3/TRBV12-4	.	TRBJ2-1	TGTGCCAGCATTTCCCCGGGGGGGAATGAGCAGTTCTTC	CASISPGGNEQFF
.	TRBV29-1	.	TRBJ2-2	TGCAGCGTTAAGTCCGGGGCCCACACCGGGGAGCTGTTTTTT	CSVKSGAHTGELFF
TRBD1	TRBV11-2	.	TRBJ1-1	TGTGCCAGCAGCTTTCGGACAGGGTCTGACACTGAAGCTTTCTTT	CASSFRTGSDTEAFF
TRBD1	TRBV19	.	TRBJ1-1	TGTGCCAGTAGTATACAGGGGGCGTACACTGAAGCTTTCTTT	CASSIQGAYTEAFF
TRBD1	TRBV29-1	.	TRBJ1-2	TGCAGCTTAGGACAGGGAGCCGGCTACACCTTC	CSLGQGAGYTF
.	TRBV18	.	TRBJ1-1	TGTGCCAGCTCAAATGGAGCGGACACTGAAGCTTTCTTT	CASSNGADTEAFF
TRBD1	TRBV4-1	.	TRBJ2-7	TGCGCCAGCAGCCAAGGGACAGGGACCCCCTACGAGCAGTACTTC	CASSQGTGTPYEQYF
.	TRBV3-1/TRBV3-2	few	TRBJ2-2	TGTGCCAGCAGCCAAGACATCCCTGGTACCGGGGAGCTGTTTTTT	CASSQDIPGTGELFF
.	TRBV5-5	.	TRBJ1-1	TGTGCCAGCAGCTTGGGCCCAACAGGCCCGAACACTGAAGCTTTCTTT	CASSLGPTGPNTEAFF